Listed below are T cell receptor beta chains from one sample, sequenced in a study of T cell responses to AZD1222 COVID-19 vaccine. Data came from immunoSEQ multiplex PCR; TCRdb stores just in-frame clones and leaves some out. The sample has about 150,000 clones; roughly 90% are singletons. Specimen: peripheral blood, collected 28 days after the second AZD1222 dose. The receptor source for this set is an adult who received the AZD1222 COVID-19 vaccine. Both conserved end residues are part of each CDR3. The D gene is left open where the match is weak. The listing skips clone size in some rows; elsewhere it reads once, few, many or a size class.

cdr3_length: 14
d_call: -
clone_size: -
j_call: TRBJ2-2
v_call: TRBV18
cdr3_nt: TGTGCCAGCACCGGGCCAAGGTCTTCGGTCGAGCTGTTTTTT
cdr3_aa: CASTGPRSSVELFF

cdr3_length: 12
d_call: TRBD1
clone_size: -
j_call: TRBJ2-1
v_call: TRBV15
cdr3_nt: TGTGCCACCAGTGGGGACAGGCATGAGCAGTTCTTC
cdr3_aa: CATSGDRHEQFF

cdr3_length: 14
d_call: TRBD1
clone_size: -
j_call: TRBJ1-6
v_call: TRBV2
cdr3_nt: TGTGCCAGCAGTGAGGGACAGGTCCACTCACCCCTCCACTTT
cdr3_aa: CASSEGQVHSPLHF

cdr3_length: 16
d_call: -
clone_size: many
j_call: TRBJ2-1
v_call: TRBV7-6
cdr3_nt: TGTGCCAGCAGCTTAGGGCGGAGCTTGGACCGCAATGAGCAGTTCTTC
cdr3_aa: CASSLGRSLDRNEQFF

cdr3_length: 14
d_call: -
clone_size: once
j_call: TRBJ2-3
v_call: TRBV4-1
cdr3_nt: TGCGCCAGCAGCCGATTAGCGCTCACAGATACGCAGTATTTT
cdr3_aa: CASSRLALTDTQYF

cdr3_length: 13
d_call: -
clone_size: -
j_call: TRBJ2-7
v_call: TRBV11-1
cdr3_nt: TGTGCCAGCAGCCCGGGACTTACCTACGAGCAGTACTTC
cdr3_aa: CASSPGLTYEQYF

cdr3_length: 14
d_call: -
clone_size: -
j_call: TRBJ1-4
v_call: TRBV9
cdr3_nt: TGTGCCAGCAGCGTCCGGCCATCTAATGAAAAACTGTTTTTT
cdr3_aa: CASSVRPSNEKLFF

cdr3_length: 13
d_call: -
clone_size: -
j_call: TRBJ1-2
v_call: TRBV12-3/TRBV12-4
cdr3_nt: TGTGCCAGCAGTCCCTCCCGGGTAAGAGGCTACACCTTC
cdr3_aa: CASSPSRVRGYTF

cdr3_length: 14
d_call: -
clone_size: -
j_call: TRBJ2-2
v_call: TRBV7-2
cdr3_nt: TGTGCCAGCAGCGACGACCGATACACCGGGGAGCTGTTTTTT
cdr3_aa: CASSDDRYTGELFF

cdr3_length: 12
d_call: -
clone_size: -
j_call: TRBJ2-1
v_call: TRBV7-9
cdr3_nt: TGTGCCAGCAGGGGAACCTACAATGAGCAGTTCTTC
cdr3_aa: CASRGTYNEQFF

cdr3_length: 13
d_call: TRBD1
clone_size: -
j_call: TRBJ2-7
v_call: TRBV27
cdr3_nt: TGTGCCAGCAGTTTCCGACAGGGGTACGAGCAGTACTTC
cdr3_aa: CASSFRQGYEQYF

cdr3_length: 15
d_call: -
clone_size: once
j_call: TRBJ1-3
v_call: TRBV5-1
cdr3_nt: TGCGCCAGCAGCTTGGTGCCAGGAACAGAAAACACCATATATTTT
cdr3_aa: CASSLVPGTENTIYF

cdr3_length: 16
d_call: TRBD2
clone_size: -
j_call: TRBJ2-5
v_call: TRBV19
cdr3_nt: TGTGCCAGTAGTATTACAGGACTAGCGGCCCAAGAGACCCAGTACTTC
cdr3_aa: CASSITGLAAQETQYF

cdr3_length: 12
d_call: TRBD1
clone_size: -
j_call: TRBJ1-1
v_call: TRBV4-1
cdr3_nt: TGCGCCAGCAGCCTGACAGGGACTGAAGCTTTCTTT
cdr3_aa: CASSLTGTEAFF

cdr3_length: 15
d_call: TRBD2
clone_size: -
j_call: TRBJ2-3
v_call: TRBV6-5
cdr3_nt: TGTGCCAGCAGCGCTAGCGGGCTAAGCACAGATACGCAGTATTTT
cdr3_aa: CASSASGLSTDTQYF

cdr3_length: 14
d_call: TRBD1
clone_size: -
j_call: TRBJ1-2
v_call: TRBV6-5
cdr3_nt: TGTGCCAGCAGTCCCCAGACAGGGGGCTATGGCTACACCTTC
cdr3_aa: CASSPQTGGYGYTF

cdr3_length: 14
d_call: TRBD2
clone_size: -
j_call: TRBJ2-1
v_call: TRBV2
cdr3_nt: TGTGCCAGCAGTGAGCCTAGCGGGGGGACTGAGCAGTTCTTC
cdr3_aa: CASSEPSGGTEQFF

cdr3_length: 17
d_call: TRBD1
clone_size: -
j_call: TRBJ1-3
v_call: TRBV6-1
cdr3_nt: TGTGCCAGCAGTGAAGCGGGGTGGACAGGGACTGGAAACACCATATATTTT
cdr3_aa: CASSEAGWTGTGNTIYF

cdr3_length: 14
d_call: -
clone_size: once
j_call: TRBJ2-7
v_call: TRBV20-1
cdr3_nt: TGCAGTGCTAGTAGGGGATATCAGATCTACGAGCAGTACTTC
cdr3_aa: CSASRGYQIYEQYF

cdr3_length: 16
d_call: -
clone_size: -
j_call: TRBJ2-2
v_call: TRBV20-1
cdr3_nt: TGCAGTGCTAGTTTCTTTGGGCAGAATACCCCCGGGGAGCTGTTTTTT
cdr3_aa: CSASFFGQNTPGELFF

cdr3_length: 15
d_call: TRBD2
clone_size: -
j_call: TRBJ2-1
v_call: TRBV6-4
cdr3_nt: TGTGCCAGCAGCTCAAGCGGGGGGGTATACAATGAGCAGTTCTTC
cdr3_aa: CASSSSGGVYNEQFF

cdr3_length: 15
d_call: TRBD2
clone_size: -
j_call: TRBJ2-5
v_call: TRBV3-1/TRBV3-2
cdr3_nt: TGTGCCAGCAGCCCCCCGGCGGGGGGGCGAGAGACCCAGTACTTC
cdr3_aa: CASSPPAGGRETQYF

cdr3_length: 18
d_call: -
clone_size: few
j_call: TRBJ1-1
v_call: TRBV7-9
cdr3_nt: TGTGCCAGCAGCTCCAAAGACAGAATCAGACTATTGTACACTGAAGCTTTCTTT
cdr3_aa: CASSSKDRIRLLYTEAFF

cdr3_length: 15
d_call: -
clone_size: -
j_call: TRBJ1-1
v_call: TRBV7-6
cdr3_nt: TGTGCCAGCAGAGGGCCCGAGGGGGGGAACACTGAAGCTTTCTTT
cdr3_aa: CASRGPEGGNTEAFF

cdr3_length: 14
d_call: -
clone_size: once
j_call: TRBJ2-3
v_call: TRBV3-1/TRBV3-2
cdr3_nt: TGTGCCAGTCGACCCGGGACGGACACAGATACGCAGTATTTT
cdr3_aa: CASRPGTDTDTQYF

cdr3_length: 12
d_call: -
clone_size: -
j_call: TRBJ1-2
v_call: TRBV6-5
cdr3_nt: TGTGCCAGCGGGGAAAGGGGGGATGGCTACACCTTC
cdr3_aa: CASGERGDGYTF

cdr3_length: 15
d_call: -
clone_size: -
j_call: TRBJ1-1
v_call: TRBV28
cdr3_nt: TGTGCCAGCAGTGCCTCCTGGGCCGAGGGGACTGAAGCTTTCTTT
cdr3_aa: CASSASWAEGTEAFF

cdr3_length: 15
d_call: -
clone_size: few
j_call: TRBJ1-2
v_call: TRBV28
cdr3_nt: TGTGCCAGCAGTCCCGGGGTGTGGGGCGACTATGGCTACACCTTC
cdr3_aa: CASSPGVWGDYGYTF

cdr3_length: 13
d_call: -
clone_size: once
j_call: TRBJ2-1
v_call: TRBV6-4
cdr3_nt: TGTGCCAGCAGTGACTCTCTTGGCTATGAGCAGTTCTTC
cdr3_aa: CASSDSLGYEQFF

cdr3_length: 13
d_call: TRBD2
clone_size: -
j_call: TRBJ2-5
v_call: TRBV10-3
cdr3_nt: TGTGCCATCAGGGCGGGGGGCCAAGAGACCCAGTACTTC
cdr3_aa: CAIRAGGQETQYF

cdr3_length: 17
d_call: TRBD1
clone_size: -
j_call: TRBJ2-6
v_call: TRBV9
cdr3_nt: TGTGCCAGCAGCGTAGAGAACAGGGGATCTGGGGCCAACGTCCTGACTTTC
cdr3_aa: CASSVENRGSGANVLTF

cdr3_length: 17
d_call: TRBD2
clone_size: -
j_call: TRBJ2-1
v_call: TRBV24-1
cdr3_nt: TGTGCCACCAGTGATCCCCCGGGACTAGCGGATAACAATGAGCAGTTCTTC
cdr3_aa: CATSDPPGLADNNEQFF

cdr3_length: 17
d_call: -
clone_size: -
j_call: TRBJ1-6
v_call: TRBV27
cdr3_nt: TGTGCCAGCAGTCTAAGACAAACGGGCTCCTATAATTCACCCCTCCACTTT
cdr3_aa: CASSLRQTGSYNSPLHF

cdr3_length: 15
d_call: -
clone_size: -
j_call: TRBJ1-2
v_call: TRBV28
cdr3_nt: TGTGCCACCACAGGGTCGTTTAGGACGTTCTATGGCTACACCTTC
cdr3_aa: CATTGSFRTFYGYTF

cdr3_length: 14
d_call: -
clone_size: -
j_call: TRBJ1-5
v_call: TRBV27
cdr3_nt: TGTGCCAGCAGTTTATGGGGGGGCAATCAGCCCCAGCATTTT
cdr3_aa: CASSLWGGNQPQHF

cdr3_length: 13
d_call: TRBD1
clone_size: -
j_call: TRBJ1-2
v_call: TRBV11-2
cdr3_nt: TGTGCCAGCAGCCAACAGGGGCTGGGTGGCTACACCTTC
cdr3_aa: CASSQQGLGGYTF

cdr3_length: 16
d_call: -
clone_size: -
j_call: TRBJ1-5
v_call: TRBV15
cdr3_nt: TGTGCCACCAGCAGAGATGGGCAGGCCGAGAATCAGCCCCAGCATTTT
cdr3_aa: CATSRDGQAENQPQHF

cdr3_length: 14
d_call: TRBD1
clone_size: -
j_call: TRBJ1-1
v_call: TRBV27
cdr3_nt: TGTGCCAGCAGTTTCAACGGACAGGGGGTAGGAGCTTTCTTT
cdr3_aa: CASSFNGQGVGAFF

cdr3_length: 15
d_call: -
clone_size: -
j_call: TRBJ1-5
v_call: TRBV28
cdr3_nt: TGTGCCAGCAGTGACCGGGACCGCCTCGATCAGCCCCAGCATTTT
cdr3_aa: CASSDRDRLDQPQHF

cdr3_length: 17
d_call: TRBD2
clone_size: few
j_call: TRBJ2-7
v_call: TRBV28
cdr3_nt: TGTGCCAGCAGTTTCTCCCCGGGACTAGCGGGAAGGAACGAGCAGTACTTC
cdr3_aa: CASSFSPGLAGRNEQYF

cdr3_length: 14
d_call: -
clone_size: -
j_call: TRBJ1-5
v_call: TRBV18
cdr3_nt: TGTGCCAGCTCCGAGGGACGGAACAATCAGCCCCAGCATTTT
cdr3_aa: CASSEGRNNQPQHF

cdr3_length: 16
d_call: -
clone_size: -
j_call: TRBJ1-5
v_call: TRBV7-8
cdr3_nt: TGTGCCAGCAGCCTCTCCGGGATAGGGGGTCGGCAGCCCCAGCATTTT
cdr3_aa: CASSLSGIGGRQPQHF

cdr3_length: 13
d_call: -
clone_size: -
j_call: TRBJ1-5
v_call: TRBV30
cdr3_nt: TGTGCCTGGAGTCCCAGCATTAATCAGCCCCAGCATTTT
cdr3_aa: CAWSPSINQPQHF

cdr3_length: 15
d_call: -
clone_size: -
j_call: TRBJ2-1
v_call: TRBV19
cdr3_nt: TGTGCCAGTAGTATCTGGGAAGGACGTAACAATGAGCAGTTCTTC
cdr3_aa: CASSIWEGRNNEQFF

cdr3_length: 16
d_call: -
clone_size: -
j_call: TRBJ1-4
v_call: TRBV5-6
cdr3_nt: TGTGCCAGCAGCTTATTCGCGGGCAGGAGTAATGAAAAACTGTTTTTT
cdr3_aa: CASSLFAGRSNEKLFF

cdr3_length: 14
d_call: -
clone_size: -
j_call: TRBJ1-5
v_call: TRBV30
cdr3_nt: TGTGCCTGGAGCACAGGTCCGGGCAATCAGCCCCAGCATTTT
cdr3_aa: CAWSTGPGNQPQHF

cdr3_length: 12
d_call: -
clone_size: -
j_call: TRBJ1-2
v_call: TRBV5-1
cdr3_nt: TGCGCCAGCAGCTTGAGTGGAGATGGCTACACCTTC
cdr3_aa: CASSLSGDGYTF

cdr3_length: 16
d_call: TRBD1
clone_size: -
j_call: TRBJ1-1
v_call: TRBV5-1
cdr3_nt: TGCGCCAGCAGCCTTGGACAGGCCCAAAGAAACACTGAAGCTTTCTTT
cdr3_aa: CASSLGQAQRNTEAFF

cdr3_length: 14
d_call: -
clone_size: -
j_call: TRBJ1-2
v_call: TRBV6-5
cdr3_nt: TGTGCCAGCAGAAAGGGGGGGCAGGGCTATGGCTACACCTTC
cdr3_aa: CASRKGGQGYGYTF

cdr3_length: 10
d_call: -
clone_size: once
j_call: TRBJ2-7
v_call: TRBV30
cdr3_nt: TGTGCCCTAAAGTGGGGAAAGTTAGACTTC
cdr3_aa: CALKWGKLDF

cdr3_length: 15
d_call: -
clone_size: -
j_call: TRBJ2-1
v_call: TRBV2
cdr3_nt: TGTGCCAGCAGTGAAAGAGAGAGCTCCTACAATGAGCAGTTCTTC
cdr3_aa: CASSERESSYNEQFF